This is a list of T cell receptor beta chains from one sample in a study of cytomegalovirus exposure and HLA in healthy donors. TCRdb keeps only in-frame clones here, not all; method: immunoSEQ multiplex PCR. The top ten hold 5.4% of the sample, which has 95,000 to 120,000 clones, around 82% seen once. Sequenced input: PBMCs. The receptors originated from a woman between 25 and 40 years old in good health and CMV-seropositive. Both conserved end residues are part of each CDR3. D genes are given only for firm matches. Where a row states a size, it is once, few, many or the class of an expanded clone; other rows omit it.

V gene: TRBV5-1
D gene: TRBD2
J gene: TRBJ2-3
clone size: once
CDR3 protein: CASSLDPAGPTDTQYF
CDR3 DNA: TGCGCCAGCAGCTTGGACCCAGCGGGGCCCACAGATACGCAGTATTTT

V gene: TRBV5-4
D gene: TRBD1
J gene: TRBJ2-5
clone size: .
CDR3 protein: CASSGTGVGETQYF
CDR3 DNA: TGTGCCAGCAGCGGGACAGGGGTCGGGGAGACCCAGTACTTC

V gene: TRBV14
D gene: TRBD2
J gene: TRBJ2-4
clone size: .
CDR3 protein: CASSPLTGLPGTSGGGRQNIQYF
CDR3 DNA: TGTGCCAGCAGCCCCTTGACAGGACTCCCCGGGACTAGCGGGGGTGGCCGACAAAACATTCAGTACTTC

V gene: TRBV9
D gene: .
J gene: TRBJ2-3
clone size: .
CDR3 protein: CASSVQDSSTDTQYF
CDR3 DNA: TGTGCCAGCAGCGTCCAGGATTCTAGCACAGATACGCAGTATTTT

V gene: TRBV7-7
D gene: .
J gene: TRBJ2-1
clone size: few
CDR3 protein: CASSPPGGSYNEQFF
CDR3 DNA: TGTGCTAGCAGCCCCCCCGGAGGGTCCTACAATGAGCAGTTCTTC

V gene: TRBV29-1
D gene: TRBD1
J gene: TRBJ2-7
clone size: .
CDR3 protein: CSVVDRGTSYEQYF
CDR3 DNA: TGCAGCGTCGTGGACAGGGGGACCTCCTACGAGCAGTACTTC

V gene: TRBV6-1
D gene: TRBD1
J gene: TRBJ1-1
clone size: .
CDR3 protein: CASRDETGKAFF
CDR3 DNA: TGTGCCAGCAGGGACGAGACAGGGAAAGCTTTCTTT

V gene: TRBV9
D gene: TRBD2
J gene: TRBJ2-1
clone size: .
CDR3 protein: CASSVLADGNEQFF
CDR3 DNA: TGTGCCAGCAGCGTGCTAGCGGACGGGAATGAGCAGTTCTTC

V gene: TRBV5-4
D gene: .
J gene: TRBJ2-5
clone size: .
CDR3 protein: CASSLSGYQETQYF
CDR3 DNA: TGTGCCAGCAGCTTGTCCGGTTACCAAGAGACCCAGTACTTC

V gene: TRBV10-3
D gene: .
J gene: TRBJ1-5
clone size: .
CDR3 protein: CAIQGDSNQPQHF
CDR3 DNA: TGTGCCATCCAGGGTGATAGCAATCAGCCCCAGCATTTT

V gene: TRBV5-1
D gene: .
J gene: TRBJ1-1
clone size: .
CDR3 protein: CASRGRLTEAFF
CDR3 DNA: TGCGCCAGCAGGGGTAGACTCACTGAAGCTTTCTTT

V gene: TRBV5-1
D gene: .
J gene: TRBJ2-5
clone size: .
CDR3 protein: CASSWDSQETQYF
CDR3 DNA: TGCGCCAGCAGCTGGGACTCGCAAGAGACCCAGTACTTC

V gene: TRBV13
D gene: .
J gene: TRBJ2-3
clone size: .
CDR3 protein: CASNNDQALTDTQYF
CDR3 DNA: TGTGCCAGCAACAATGACCAGGCGCTCACAGATACGCAGTATTTT

V gene: TRBV2
D gene: TRBD1
J gene: TRBJ2-7
clone size: .
CDR3 protein: CSSREDRAYEQYF
CDR3 DNA: TGTTCCAGCAGGGAGGACAGGGCCTACGAGCAGTACTTC

V gene: TRBV2
D gene: TRBD2
J gene: TRBJ2-7
clone size: .
CDR3 protein: CASTWGRGEYEQYF
CDR3 DNA: TGTGCCAGCACCTGGGGGCGGGGGGAATACGAGCAGTACTTC

V gene: TRBV19
D gene: .
J gene: TRBJ1-5
clone size: .
CDR3 protein: CASTGEFNQPQHF
CDR3 DNA: TGTGCCAGTACAGGGGAATTCAATCAGCCCCAGCATTTT

V gene: TRBV7-2
D gene: .
J gene: TRBJ2-5
clone size: .
CDR3 protein: CASSPVKYETQYF
CDR3 DNA: TGTGCCAGCAGCCCGGTGAAGTATGAGACCCAGTACTTC

V gene: TRBV7-9
D gene: TRBD1
J gene: TRBJ1-1
clone size: .
CDR3 protein: CASSSDRQGNTEAFF
CDR3 DNA: TGTGCCAGCAGCTCGGACCGACAGGGGAACACTGAAGCTTTCTTT

V gene: TRBV5-5
D gene: .
J gene: TRBJ2-1
clone size: .
CDR3 protein: CASTSFQGHNEQFF
CDR3 DNA: TGTGCCAGCACCTCGTTCCAGGGCCACAATGAGCAGTTCTTC

V gene: TRBV6-6
D gene: TRBD1
J gene: TRBJ1-5
clone size: few
CDR3 protein: CASMGGQRQPQHF
CDR3 DNA: TGTGCCAGCATGGGGGGACAGCGCCAGCCCCAGCATTTT